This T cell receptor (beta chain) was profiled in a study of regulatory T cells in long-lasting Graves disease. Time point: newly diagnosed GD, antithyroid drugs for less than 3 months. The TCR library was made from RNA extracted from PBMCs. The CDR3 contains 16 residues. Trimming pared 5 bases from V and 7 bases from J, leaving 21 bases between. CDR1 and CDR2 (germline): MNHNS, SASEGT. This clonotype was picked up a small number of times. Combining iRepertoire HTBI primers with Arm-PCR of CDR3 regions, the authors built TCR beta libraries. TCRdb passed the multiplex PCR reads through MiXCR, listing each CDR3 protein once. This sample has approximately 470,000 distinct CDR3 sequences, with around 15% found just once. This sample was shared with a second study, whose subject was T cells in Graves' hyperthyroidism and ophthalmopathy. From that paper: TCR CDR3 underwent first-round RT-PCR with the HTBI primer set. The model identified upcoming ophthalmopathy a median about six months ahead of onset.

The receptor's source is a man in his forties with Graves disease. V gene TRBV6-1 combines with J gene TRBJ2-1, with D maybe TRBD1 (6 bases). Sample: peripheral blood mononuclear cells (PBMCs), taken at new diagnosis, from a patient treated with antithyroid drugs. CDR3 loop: CASSRATGTGSNEQFF. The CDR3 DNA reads TGTGCCAGCAGTCGAGCTACAGGGACGGGGTCGAATGAGCAGTTCTTC.